The entry below describes one T cell receptor beta chain. CDR3 length equals 15 residues. Germline values: CDR1 KGHSH, CDR2 LQKENI. Trimming pared 3 bases from V and 0 bases from J, leaving 11 bases between. This specimen comes from a study of blood T cell repertoires in COVID-19. In the study overall: The United States, Italy and Spain provided the acute and convalescent COVID-19 samples. PBMCs, B-cell-depleted T cells, or T cells provided the cDNA or gDNA that made up the material.

Original processing methods: Using reference gene primer amplification, nucleated cell counts were estimated. Only in-frame clones appear in the TCRdb table, and some are missing; sequencing was by immunoSEQ multiplex PCR. That table is the source of V, J and clone size, and D and trimming were worked out from the DNA. Of tens of thousands of clones listed, about nine tenths were seen once; the top ten hold roughly 6.2%. V is TRBV18 and J is TRBJ1-2, with unresolved D. This sequence was found in a middle-aged man with acute or convalescent COVID-19. Specimen: peripheral blood. CDR3 region: CASSPGPGANYGYTF. Here the CDR3 DNA reads TGTGCCAGCTCACCTGGACCGGGAGCTAACTATGGCTACACCTTC.